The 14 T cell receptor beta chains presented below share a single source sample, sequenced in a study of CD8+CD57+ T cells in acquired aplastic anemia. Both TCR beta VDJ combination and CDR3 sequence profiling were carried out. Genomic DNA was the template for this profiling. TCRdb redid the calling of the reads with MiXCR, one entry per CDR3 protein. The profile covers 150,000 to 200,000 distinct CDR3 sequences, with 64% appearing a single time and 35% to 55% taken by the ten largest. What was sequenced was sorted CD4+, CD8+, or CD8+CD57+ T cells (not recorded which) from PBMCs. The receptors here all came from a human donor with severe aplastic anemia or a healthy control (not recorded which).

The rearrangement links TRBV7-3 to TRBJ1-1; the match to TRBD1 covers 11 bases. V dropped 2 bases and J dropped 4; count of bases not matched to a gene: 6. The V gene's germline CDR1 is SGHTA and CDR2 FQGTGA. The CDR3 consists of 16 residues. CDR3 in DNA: TGTGCCAGCAGCTTATGGACAGGGGGCCATAGCACTGAAGCTTTCTTT. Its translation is CASSLWTGGHSTEAFF.

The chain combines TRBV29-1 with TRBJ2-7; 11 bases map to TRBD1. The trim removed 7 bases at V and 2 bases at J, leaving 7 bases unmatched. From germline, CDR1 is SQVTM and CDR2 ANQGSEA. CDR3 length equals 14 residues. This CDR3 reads CSAEGQGGTYEQYF. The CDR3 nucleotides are TGCAGCGCCGAGGGACAGGGGGGGACCTACGAGCAGTACTTC.

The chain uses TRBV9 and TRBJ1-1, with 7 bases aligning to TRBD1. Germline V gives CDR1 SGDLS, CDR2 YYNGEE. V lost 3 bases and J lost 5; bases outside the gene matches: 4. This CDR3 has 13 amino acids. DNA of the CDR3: TGTGCCAGCAGCGACAGGGGAGGGACTGAAGCTTTCTTT. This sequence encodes CASSDRGGTEAFF.

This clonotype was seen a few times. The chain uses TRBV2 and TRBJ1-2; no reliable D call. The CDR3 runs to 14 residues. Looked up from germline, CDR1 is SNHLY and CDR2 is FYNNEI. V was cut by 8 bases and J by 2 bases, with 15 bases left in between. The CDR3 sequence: CASGNSLKNYGYTF. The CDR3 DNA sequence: TGTGCCAGCGGGAACAGCCTGAAGAACTATGGCTACACCTTC.

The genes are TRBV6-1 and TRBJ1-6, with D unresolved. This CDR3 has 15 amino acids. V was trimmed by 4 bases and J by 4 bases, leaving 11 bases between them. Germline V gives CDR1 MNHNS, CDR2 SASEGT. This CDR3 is CASSAHRDYNSPLHF. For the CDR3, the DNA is TGTGCCAGCAGTGCTCACCGGGATTATAATTCACCCCTCCACTTT.

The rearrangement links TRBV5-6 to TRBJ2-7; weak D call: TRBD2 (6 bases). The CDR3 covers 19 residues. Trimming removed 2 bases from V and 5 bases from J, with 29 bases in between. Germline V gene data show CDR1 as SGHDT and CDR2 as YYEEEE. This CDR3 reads CASSLVLLEGEVGINEQYF. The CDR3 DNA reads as TGTGCCAGCAGCTTAGTTCTGTTGGAAGGGGAGGTGGGTATTAACGAGCAGTACTTC.

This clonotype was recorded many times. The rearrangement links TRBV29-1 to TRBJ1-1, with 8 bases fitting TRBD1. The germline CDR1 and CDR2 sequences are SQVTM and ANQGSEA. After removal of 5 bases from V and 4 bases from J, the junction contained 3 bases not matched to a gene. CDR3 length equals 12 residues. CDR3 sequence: CSVRTGFTEAFF. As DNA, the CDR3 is TGCAGCGTTCGGACAGGGTTCACTGAAGCTTTCTTT.

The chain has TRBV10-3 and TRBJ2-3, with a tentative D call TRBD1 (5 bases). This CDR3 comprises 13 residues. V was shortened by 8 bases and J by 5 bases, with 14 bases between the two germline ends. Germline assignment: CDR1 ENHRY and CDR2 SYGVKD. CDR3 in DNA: TGTGCCATCTCAATAGGGGATCGAGATACGCAGTATTTT. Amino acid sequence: CAISIGDRDTQYF.

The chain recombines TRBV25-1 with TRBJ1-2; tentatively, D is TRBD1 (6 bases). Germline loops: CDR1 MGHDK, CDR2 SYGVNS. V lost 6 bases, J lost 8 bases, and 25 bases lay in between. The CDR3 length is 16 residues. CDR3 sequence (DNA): TGTGCCAGCAGCCAAATCCAGGGGAAATTGGTACAGGGCTACACCTTC. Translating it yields CASSQIQGKLVQGYTF.

The CDR3 protein is CASSSRTARFEAFF. CDR3 DNA: TGTGCCAGCAGCTCGAGGACAGCGAGATTTGAAGCTTTCTTT. V gene TRBV7-9 combines with J gene TRBJ1-1; a possible D gene is TRBD1 (6 bases). Per the germline V gene, CDR1 is SEHNR and CDR2 is FQNEAQ (reference sequence). Deletions cut 4 bases from V and 7 bases from J, with 16 bases between. The CDR3 runs 14 residues.

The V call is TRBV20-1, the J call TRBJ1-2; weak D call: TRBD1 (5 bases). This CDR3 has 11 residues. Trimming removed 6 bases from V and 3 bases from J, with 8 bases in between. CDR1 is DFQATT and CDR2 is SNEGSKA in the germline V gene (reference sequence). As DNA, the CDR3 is TGCAGTGCCCCAGGGTACTATGGCTACACCTTC. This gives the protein CSAPGYYGYTF.

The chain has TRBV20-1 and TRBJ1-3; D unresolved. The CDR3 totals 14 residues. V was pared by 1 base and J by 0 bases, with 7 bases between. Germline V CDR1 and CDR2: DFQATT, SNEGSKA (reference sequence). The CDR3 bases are TGCAGTGCTAGAGTTGGTTTCTCTGGAAACACCATATATTTT. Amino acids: CSARVGFSGNTIYF.

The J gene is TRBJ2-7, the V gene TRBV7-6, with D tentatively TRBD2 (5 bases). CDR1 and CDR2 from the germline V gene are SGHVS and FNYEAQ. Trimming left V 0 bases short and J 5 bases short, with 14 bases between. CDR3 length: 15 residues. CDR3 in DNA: TGTGCCAGCAGCTTAGCGGGCGGGTCTCTCAACGAGCAGTACTTC. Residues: CASSLAGGSLNEQYF.

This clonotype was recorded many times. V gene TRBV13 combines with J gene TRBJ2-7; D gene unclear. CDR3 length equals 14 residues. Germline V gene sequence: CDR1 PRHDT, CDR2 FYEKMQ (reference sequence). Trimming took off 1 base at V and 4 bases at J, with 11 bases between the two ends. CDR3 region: CASSLAGPGYEQYF. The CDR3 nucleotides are TGTGCCAGCAGCTTAGCGGGTCCTGGGTACGAGCAGTACTTC. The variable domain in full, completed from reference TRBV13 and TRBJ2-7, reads AAGVIQSPRHLIKEKRETATLKCYPIPRHDTVYWYQQGPGQDPQFLISFYEKMQSDKGSIPDRFSAQQFSDYHSELNMSSLELGDSALYFCASSLAGPGYEQYFGPGTRLTVT.